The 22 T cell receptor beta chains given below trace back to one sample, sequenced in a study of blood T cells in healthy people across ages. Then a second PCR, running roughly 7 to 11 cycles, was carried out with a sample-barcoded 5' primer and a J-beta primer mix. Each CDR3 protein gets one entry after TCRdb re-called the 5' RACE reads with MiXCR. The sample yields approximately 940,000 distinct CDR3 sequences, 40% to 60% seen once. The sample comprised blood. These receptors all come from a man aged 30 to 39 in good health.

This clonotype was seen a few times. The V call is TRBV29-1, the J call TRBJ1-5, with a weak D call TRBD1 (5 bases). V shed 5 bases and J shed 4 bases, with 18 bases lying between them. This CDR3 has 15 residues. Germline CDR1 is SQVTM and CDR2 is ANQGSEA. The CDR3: CSVTWGGVGNQPQHF. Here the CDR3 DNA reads TGCAGCGTTACGTGGGGAGGGGTTGGTAATCAGCCCCAGCATTTT.

The chain's CDR3 is CSARLREGMTGELFF. CDR3 sequence (DNA): TGCAGTGCTAGACTTCGGGAAGGGATGACCGGGGAGCTGTTTTTT. The chain is built from TRBV20-1 and TRBJ2-2, with a possible D match to TRBD2 (5 bases). The CDR3 consists of 15 residues. From germline, CDR1 is DFQATT and CDR2 SNEGSKA (reference sequence). Deletions cut 2 bases from V and 5 bases from J, with 15 bases between.

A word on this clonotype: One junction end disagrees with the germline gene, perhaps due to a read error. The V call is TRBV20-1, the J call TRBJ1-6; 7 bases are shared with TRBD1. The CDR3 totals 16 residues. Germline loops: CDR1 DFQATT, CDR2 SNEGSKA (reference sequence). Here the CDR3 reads CSARDRPTGSNSPPHF. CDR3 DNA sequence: TGCAGTGCTAGAGACCGTCCGACAGGGAGTAATTCACCCCCCCACTTT.

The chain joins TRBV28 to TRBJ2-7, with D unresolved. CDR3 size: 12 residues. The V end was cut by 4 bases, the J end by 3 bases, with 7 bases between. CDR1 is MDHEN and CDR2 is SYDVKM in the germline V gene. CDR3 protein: CASSSNVYEQYF. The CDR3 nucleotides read TGTGCCAGCAGTTCTAACGTCTACGAGCAGTACTTC.

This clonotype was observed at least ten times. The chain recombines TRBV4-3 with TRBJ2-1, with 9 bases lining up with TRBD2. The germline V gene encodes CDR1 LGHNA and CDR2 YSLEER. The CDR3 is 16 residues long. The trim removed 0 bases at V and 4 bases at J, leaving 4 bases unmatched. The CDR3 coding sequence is TGCGCCAGCAGCCAAGATGCGGGGGGGGATTACAATGAGCAGTTCTTC. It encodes CASSQDAGGDYNEQFF.

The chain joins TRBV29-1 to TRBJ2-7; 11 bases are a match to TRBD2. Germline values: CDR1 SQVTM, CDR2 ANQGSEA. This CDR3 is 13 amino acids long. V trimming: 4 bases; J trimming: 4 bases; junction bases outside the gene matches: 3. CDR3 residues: CSVVLAGVYEQYF. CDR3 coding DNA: TGCAGCGTTGTACTAGCGGGGGTTTACGAGCAGTACTTC.

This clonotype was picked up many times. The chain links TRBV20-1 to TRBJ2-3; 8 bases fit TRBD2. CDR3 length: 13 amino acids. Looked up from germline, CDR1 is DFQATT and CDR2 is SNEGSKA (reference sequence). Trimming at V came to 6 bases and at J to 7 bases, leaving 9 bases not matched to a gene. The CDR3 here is CSAHGRGAYTQYF. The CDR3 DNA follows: TGCAGTGCCCACGGGCGGGGGGCCTATACGCAGTATTTT.

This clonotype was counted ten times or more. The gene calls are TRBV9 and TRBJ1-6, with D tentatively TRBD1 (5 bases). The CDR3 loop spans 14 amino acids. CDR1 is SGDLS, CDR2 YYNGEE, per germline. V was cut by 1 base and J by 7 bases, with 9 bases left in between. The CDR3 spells CASSVLGRNSPLHF. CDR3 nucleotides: TGTGCCAGCAGCGTACTGGGGCGGAATTCACCCCTCCACTTT. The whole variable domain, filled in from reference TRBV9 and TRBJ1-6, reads DSGVTQTPKHLITATGQRVTLRCSPRSGDLSVYWYQQSLDQGLQFLIQYYNGEERAKGNILERFSAQQFPDLHSELNLSSLELGDSALYFCASSVLGRNSPLHFGNGTRLTVT.

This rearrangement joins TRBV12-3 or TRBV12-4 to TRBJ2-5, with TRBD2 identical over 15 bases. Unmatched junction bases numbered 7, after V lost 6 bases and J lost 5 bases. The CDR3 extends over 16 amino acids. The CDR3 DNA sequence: TGTGCCAGCAGCGAGGGACTAGCGGGAGGATGGGAGACCCAGTACTTC. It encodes CASSEGLAGGWETQYF.

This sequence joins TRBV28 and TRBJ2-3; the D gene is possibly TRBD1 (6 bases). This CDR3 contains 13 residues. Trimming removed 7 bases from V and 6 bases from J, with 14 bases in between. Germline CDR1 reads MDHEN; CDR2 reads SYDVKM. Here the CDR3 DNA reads TGTGCCAGCATCCATGGACAGTCTGATACGCAGTATTTT. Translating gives CASIHGQSDTQYF.

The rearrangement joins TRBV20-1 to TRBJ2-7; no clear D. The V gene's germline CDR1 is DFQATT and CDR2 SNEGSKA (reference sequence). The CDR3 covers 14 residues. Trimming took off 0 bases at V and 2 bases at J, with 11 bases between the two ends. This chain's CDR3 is CSARDLLGTYEQYF. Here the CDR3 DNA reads TGCAGTGCTAGAGATCTTCTGGGAACCTACGAGCAGTACTTC.

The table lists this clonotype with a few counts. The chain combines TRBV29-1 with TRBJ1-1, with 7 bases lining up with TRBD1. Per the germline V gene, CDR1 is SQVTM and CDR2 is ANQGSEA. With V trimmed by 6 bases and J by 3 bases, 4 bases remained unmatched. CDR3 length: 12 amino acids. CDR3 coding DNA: TGCAGCGTCGCGGGACAGCACACTGAAGCTTTCTTT. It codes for CSVAGQHTEAFF.

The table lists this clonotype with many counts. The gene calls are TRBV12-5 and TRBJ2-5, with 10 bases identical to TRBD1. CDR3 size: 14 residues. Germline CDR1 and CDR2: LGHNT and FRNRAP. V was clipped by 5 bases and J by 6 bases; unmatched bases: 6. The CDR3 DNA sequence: TGTGCTAGTGGTGCGGACAGGGGGTTTCAGACCCAGTACTTC. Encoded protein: CASGADRGFQTQYF.

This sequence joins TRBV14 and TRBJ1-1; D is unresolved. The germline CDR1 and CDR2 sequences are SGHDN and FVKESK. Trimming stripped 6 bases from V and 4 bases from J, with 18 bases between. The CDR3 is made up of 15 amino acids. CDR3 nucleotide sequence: TGTGCCAGCAGTCCCCACCGGGTTTCGGGCACTGAAGCTTTCTTT. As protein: CASSPHRVSGTEAFF. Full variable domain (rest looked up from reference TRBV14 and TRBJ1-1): EAGVTQFPSHSVIEKGQTVTLRCDPISGHDNLYWYRRVMGKEIKFLLHFVKESKQDESGMPNNRFLAERTGGTYSTLKVQPAELEDSGVYFCASSPHRVSGTEAFFGQGTRLTVV.

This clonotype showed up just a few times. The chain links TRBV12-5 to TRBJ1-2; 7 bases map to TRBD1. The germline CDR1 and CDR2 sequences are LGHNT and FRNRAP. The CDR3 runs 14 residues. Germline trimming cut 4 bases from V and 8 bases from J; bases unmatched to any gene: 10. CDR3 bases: TGTGCTAGTGGTTCGCTACAGGGGAGCGGAGGCTACACCTTC. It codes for CASGSLQGSGGYTF. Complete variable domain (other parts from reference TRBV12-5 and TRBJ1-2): DARVTQTPRHKVTEMGQEVTMRCQPILGHNTVFWYRQTMMQGLELLAYFRNRAPLDDSGMPKDRFSAEMPDATLATLKIQPSEPRDSAVYFCASGSLQGSGGYTFGSGTRLTVV.

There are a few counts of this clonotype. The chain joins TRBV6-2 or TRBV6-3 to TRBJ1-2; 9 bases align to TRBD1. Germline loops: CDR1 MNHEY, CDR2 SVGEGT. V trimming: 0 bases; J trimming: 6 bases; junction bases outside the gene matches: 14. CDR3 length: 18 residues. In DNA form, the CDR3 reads TGTGCCAGCAGTTACTCGACGCGGGGACAGGGCCTAAGGGATGGCTACACCTTC. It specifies CASSYSTRGQGLRDGYTF.

This chain's CDR3 is CASSAHPEGEHTF. The CDR3 nucleotides are TGTGCCAGCAGCGCGCACCCCGAAGGGGAACACACCTTC. The rearrangement joins TRBV14 to TRBJ1-2; D perhaps matches TRBD1 (5 bases). This CDR3 contains 13 residues. V was trimmed by 5 bases and J by 12 bases, leaving 19 bases between them. Germline V lookup: CDR1 SGHDN, CDR2 FVKESK. Based on the CDR3 plus reference TRBV14 and TRBJ1-2, the full variable domain is EAGVTQFPSHSVIEKGQTVTLRCDPISGHDNLYWYRRVMGKEIKFLLHFVKESKQDESGMPNNRFLAERTGGTYSTLKVQPAELEDSGVYFCASSAHPEGEHTFGSGTRLTVV.

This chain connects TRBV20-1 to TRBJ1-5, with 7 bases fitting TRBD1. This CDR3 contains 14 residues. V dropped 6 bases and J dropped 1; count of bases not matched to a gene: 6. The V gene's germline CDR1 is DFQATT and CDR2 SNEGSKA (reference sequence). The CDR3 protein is CSAFTGASNQPQHF. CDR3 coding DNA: TGCAGTGCGTTCACAGGGGCGAGCAATCAGCCCCAGCATTTT.

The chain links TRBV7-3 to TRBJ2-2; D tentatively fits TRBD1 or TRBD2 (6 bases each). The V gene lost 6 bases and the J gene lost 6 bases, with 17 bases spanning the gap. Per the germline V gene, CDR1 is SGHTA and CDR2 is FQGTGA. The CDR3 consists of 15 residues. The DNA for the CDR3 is TGTGCCAGCAGTCCGAATACAGGGACTGCCGGGGAGCTGTTTTTT. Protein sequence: CASSPNTGTAGELFF.

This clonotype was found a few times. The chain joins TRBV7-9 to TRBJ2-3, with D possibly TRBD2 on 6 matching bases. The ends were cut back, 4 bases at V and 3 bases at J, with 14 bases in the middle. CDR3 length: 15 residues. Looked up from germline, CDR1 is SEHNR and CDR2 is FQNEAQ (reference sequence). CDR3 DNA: TGTGCCAGCAGCTCTAGACTAGAGGTGACAGATACGCAGTATTTT. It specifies CASSSRLEVTDTQYF. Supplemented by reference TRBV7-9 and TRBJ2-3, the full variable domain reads DTGVSQNPRHKITKRGQNVTFRCDPISEHNRLYWYRQTLGQGPEFLTYFQNEAQLEKSRLLSDRFSAERPKGSFSTLEIQRTEQGDSAMYLCASSSRLEVTDTQYFGPGTRLTVL.

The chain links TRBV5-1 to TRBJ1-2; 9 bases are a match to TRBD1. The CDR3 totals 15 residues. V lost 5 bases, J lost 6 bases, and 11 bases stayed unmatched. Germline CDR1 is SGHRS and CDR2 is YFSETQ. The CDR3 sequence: CASRPPGQGVNGYTF. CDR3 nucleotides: TGCGCCAGCAGGCCTCCGGGACAGGGTGTTAATGGCTACACCTTC.

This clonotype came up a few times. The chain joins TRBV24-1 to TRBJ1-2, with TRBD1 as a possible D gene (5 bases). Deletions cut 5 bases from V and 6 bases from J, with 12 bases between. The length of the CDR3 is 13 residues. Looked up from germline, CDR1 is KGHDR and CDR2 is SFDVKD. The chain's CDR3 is CATSGRGDHGYTF. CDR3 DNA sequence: TGTGCCACCAGTGGTAGGGGCGATCATGGCTACACCTTC.